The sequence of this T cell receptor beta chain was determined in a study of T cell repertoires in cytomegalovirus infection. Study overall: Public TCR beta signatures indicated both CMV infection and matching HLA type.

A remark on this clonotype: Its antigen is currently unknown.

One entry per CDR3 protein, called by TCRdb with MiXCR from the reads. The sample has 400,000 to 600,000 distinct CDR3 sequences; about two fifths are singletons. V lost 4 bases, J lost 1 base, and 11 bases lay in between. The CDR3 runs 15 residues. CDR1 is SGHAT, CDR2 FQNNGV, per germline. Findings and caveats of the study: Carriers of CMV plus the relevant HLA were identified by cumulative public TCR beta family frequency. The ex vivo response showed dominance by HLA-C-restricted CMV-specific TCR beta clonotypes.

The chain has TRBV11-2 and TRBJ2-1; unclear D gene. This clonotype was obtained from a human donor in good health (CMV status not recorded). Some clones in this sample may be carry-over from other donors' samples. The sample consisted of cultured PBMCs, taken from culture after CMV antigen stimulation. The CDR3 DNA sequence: TGTGCCAGCAGCTCCATTAAAGGATCCTACAATGAGCAGTTCTTC. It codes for CASSSIKGSYNEQFF.